This T cell receptor beta chain stems from a study of T cells expressing NK-cell markers. In the study overall: From sorted CD3+CD56+NKG2C+, CD3+CD56+NKG2C- and CD3+CD56-NKG2C+ T cells came the TCR beta repertoires. Among eight sequenced donors, seven carried HCMV seropositivity while one was seronegative. Findings and caveats of the study: Of CD8+ T cells, 1.0-7.0% belonged to dominant NKG2C+ clonotypes in 5 to 7 donors.

UMI-tagged 5'RACE template switching yielded the TCR beta cDNA. TCRdb re-called the 5' RACE reads and catalogs CDR3 proteins one per entry, DNA excluded. The table for this sample gives roughly 170,000 distinct CDR3 sequences. About this clonotype itself: The antigen is not known.

The sample consisted of blood T cells: a sorted CD56 or NKG2C T cell subset, CD4+ or CD8+ T cells, or bulk PBMC T cells (not recorded which). The sequence was collected from a woman between 18 and 75 years old in good health.

CDR3 amino acids: CASSPPGGRNYGYTF. This chain connects TRBV28 to TRBJ1-2; the D gene TCRdb calls, TRBD1, cannot be checked with no DNA. CDR1 is MDHEN and CDR2 is SYDVKM in the germline V gene. The CDR3 loop spans 15 amino acids.